The clone carrying this TCR beta chain was seen many times. The target antigen is unknown. Every TCR beta cDNA library bore unique molecular identifiers. From the PCR reads, TCRdb called clonotypes with MiXCR, one entry per CDR3 protein. Here the sample spans hundreds of thousands of distinct CDR3 sequences, around 27% being singletons. V lost 2 bases and J lost 1; bases outside the gene matches: 11. Germline V gene sequence: CDR1 KGHSH, CDR2 LQKENI. The CDR3 consists of 18 residues. The data are from a study of post-analysis software for immune sequencing data. Turning to the study itself: As for disease course, relapsing-remitting, secondary progressive and progressive-relapsing multiple sclerosis were all included. Notes on the study in general: Controls showed significantly higher normalized Chao1 diversity than did multiple sclerosis patients. Pronounced co-clustering by F measure was evident among identically batched samples. Higher frequency in patients than in controls was seen for roughly five TRBV segments, with TRBV5-6, TRBV5-1 and TRBV20-1 among them.

The chain couples TRBV18 to TRBJ2-5; 9 nucleotides align to TRBD2. Specimen: blood. This clonotype was sampled from a girl aged 5-17 years with multiple sclerosis. The CDR3 protein is CASSPRRTGLAVQETQYF. CDR3 in DNA: TGTGCCAGCTCACCAAGGAGGACGGGACTAGCAGTCCAAGAGACCCAGTACTTC.